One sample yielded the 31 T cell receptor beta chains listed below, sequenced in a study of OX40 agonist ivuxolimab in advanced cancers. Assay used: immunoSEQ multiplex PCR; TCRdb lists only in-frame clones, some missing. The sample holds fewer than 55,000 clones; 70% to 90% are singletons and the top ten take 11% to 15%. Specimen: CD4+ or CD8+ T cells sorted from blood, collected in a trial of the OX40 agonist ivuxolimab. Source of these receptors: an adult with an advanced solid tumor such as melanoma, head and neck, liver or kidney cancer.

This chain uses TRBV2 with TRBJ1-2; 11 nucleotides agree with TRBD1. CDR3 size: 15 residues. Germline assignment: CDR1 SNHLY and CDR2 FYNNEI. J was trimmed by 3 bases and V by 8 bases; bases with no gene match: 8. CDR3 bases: TGTGCCAGCGAGGCCGGGACAGGGGGTTACTATGGCTACACCTTC. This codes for CASEAGTGGYYGYTF. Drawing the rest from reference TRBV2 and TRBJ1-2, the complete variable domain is EPEVTQTPSHQVTQMGQEVILRCVPISNHLYFYWYRQILGQKVEFLVSFYNNEISEKSEIFDDQFSVERPDGSNFTLKIRSTKLEDSAMYFCASEAGTGGYYGYTFGSGTRLTVV.

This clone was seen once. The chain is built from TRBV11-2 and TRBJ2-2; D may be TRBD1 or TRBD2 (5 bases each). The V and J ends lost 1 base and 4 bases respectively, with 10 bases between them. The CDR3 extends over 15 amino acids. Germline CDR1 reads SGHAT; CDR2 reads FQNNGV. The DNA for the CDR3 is TGTGCCAGCAGCTTAGGGGTGGGGGTCACCGGGGAGCTGTTTTTT. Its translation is CASSLGVGVTGELFF.

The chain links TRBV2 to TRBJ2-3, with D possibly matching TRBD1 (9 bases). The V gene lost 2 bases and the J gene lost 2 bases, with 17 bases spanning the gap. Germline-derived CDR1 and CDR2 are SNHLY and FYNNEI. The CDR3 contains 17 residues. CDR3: CASSEQRGTGLTDTQYF. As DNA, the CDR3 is TGTGCCAGCAGTGAACAGCGGGGGACAGGGCTCACAGATACGCAGTATTTT.

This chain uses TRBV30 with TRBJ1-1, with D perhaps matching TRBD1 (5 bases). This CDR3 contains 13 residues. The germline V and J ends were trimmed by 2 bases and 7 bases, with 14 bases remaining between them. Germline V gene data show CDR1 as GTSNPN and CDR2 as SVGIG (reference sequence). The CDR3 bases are TGTGCCTGGAGTTTCGACAGAGCACTTGAAGCTTTCTTT. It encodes CAWSFDRALEAFF.

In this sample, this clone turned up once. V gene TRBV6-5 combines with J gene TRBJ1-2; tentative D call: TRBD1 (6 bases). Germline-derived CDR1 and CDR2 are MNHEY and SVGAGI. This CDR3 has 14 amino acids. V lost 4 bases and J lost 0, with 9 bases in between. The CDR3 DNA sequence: TGTGCCAGCAGTTCGGACAGCCCTAACTATGGCTACACCTTC. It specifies CASSSDSPNYGYTF.

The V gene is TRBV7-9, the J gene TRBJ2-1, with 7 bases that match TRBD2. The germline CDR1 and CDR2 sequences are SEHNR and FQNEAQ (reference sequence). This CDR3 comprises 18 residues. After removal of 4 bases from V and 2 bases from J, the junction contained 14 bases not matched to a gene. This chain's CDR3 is CASSSTAPRTRPYNEQFF. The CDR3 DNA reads TGTGCCAGCAGCTCTACTGCCCCAAGGACTAGGCCCTACAATGAGCAGTTCTTC.

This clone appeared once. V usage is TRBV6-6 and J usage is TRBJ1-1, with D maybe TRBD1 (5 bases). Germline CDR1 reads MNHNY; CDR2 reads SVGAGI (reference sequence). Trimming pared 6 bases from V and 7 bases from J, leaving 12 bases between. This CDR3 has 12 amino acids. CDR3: CASSHGTFEAFF. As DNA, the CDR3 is TGTGCCAGCAGCCACGGGACGTTTGAAGCTTTCTTT.

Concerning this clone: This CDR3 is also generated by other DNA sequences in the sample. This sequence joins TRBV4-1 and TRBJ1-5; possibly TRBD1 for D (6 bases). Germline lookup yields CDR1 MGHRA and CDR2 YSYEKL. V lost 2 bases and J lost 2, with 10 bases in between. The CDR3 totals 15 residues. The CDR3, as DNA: TGCGCCAGCAGCCAAACAGGGTTAGGCAATCAGCCCCAGCATTTT. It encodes CASSQTGLGNQPQHF.

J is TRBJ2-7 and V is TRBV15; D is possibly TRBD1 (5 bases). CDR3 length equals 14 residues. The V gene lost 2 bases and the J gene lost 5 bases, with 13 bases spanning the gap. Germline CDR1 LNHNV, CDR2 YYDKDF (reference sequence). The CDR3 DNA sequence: TGTGCCACCAGCAGACGGACAAGACCTAACGAGCAGTACTTC. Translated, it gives CATSRRTRPNEQYF.

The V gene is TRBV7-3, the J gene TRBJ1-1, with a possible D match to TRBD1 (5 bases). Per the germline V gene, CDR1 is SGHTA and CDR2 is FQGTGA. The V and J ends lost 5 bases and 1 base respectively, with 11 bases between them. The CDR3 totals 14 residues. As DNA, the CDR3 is TGTGCCAGCAGCCCCGGGGCCCCGAACACTGAAGCTTTCTTT. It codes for CASSPGAPNTEAFF.

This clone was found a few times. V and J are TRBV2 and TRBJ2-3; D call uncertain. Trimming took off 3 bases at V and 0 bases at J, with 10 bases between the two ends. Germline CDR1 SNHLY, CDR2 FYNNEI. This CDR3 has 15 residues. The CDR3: CASSDTPLSTDTQYF. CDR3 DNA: TGTGCCAGCAGTGATACACCTTTGAGCACAGATACGCAGTATTTT.

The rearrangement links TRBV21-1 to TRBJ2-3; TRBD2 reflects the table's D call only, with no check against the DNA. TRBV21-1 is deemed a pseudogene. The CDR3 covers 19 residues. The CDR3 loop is CASSRPGETPRLFTDTQYF. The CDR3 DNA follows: TGTGCCAGCAGCCGGCCCGGAGAAACTCCCCGATTGTTCACAGATACGCAGTATTTT.

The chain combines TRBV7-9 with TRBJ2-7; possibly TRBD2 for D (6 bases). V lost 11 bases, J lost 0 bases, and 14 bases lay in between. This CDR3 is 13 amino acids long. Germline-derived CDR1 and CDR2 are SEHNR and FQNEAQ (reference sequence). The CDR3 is CAGTGVDSYEQYF. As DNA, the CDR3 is TGTGCCGGGACGGGGGTGGACTCCTACGAGCAGTACTTC.

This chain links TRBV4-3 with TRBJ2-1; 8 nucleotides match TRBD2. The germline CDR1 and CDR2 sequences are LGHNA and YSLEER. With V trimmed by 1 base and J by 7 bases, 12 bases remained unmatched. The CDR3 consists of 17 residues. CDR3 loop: CASSQVSSGGARNEQFF. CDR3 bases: TGCGCCAGCAGCCAAGTTTCTTCCGGGGGGGCGAGAAATGAGCAGTTCTTC.

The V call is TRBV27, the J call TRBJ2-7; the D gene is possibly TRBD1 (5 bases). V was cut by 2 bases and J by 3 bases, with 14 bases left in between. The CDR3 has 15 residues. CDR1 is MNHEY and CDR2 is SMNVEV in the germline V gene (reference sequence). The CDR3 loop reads CASSLGALGFYEQYF. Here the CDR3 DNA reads TGTGCCAGCAGTTTAGGGGCGTTGGGATTCTACGAGCAGTACTTC.

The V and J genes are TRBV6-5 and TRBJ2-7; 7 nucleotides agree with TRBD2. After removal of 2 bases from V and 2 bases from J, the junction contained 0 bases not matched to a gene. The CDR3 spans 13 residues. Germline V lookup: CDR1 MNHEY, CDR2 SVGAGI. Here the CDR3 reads CASSYAGAYEQYF. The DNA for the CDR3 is TGTGCCAGCAGTTACGCGGGGGCCTACGAGCAGTACTTC.

The CDR3: CASDTGSEQYF. For the CDR3, the DNA is TGTGCCAGCGATACAGGGAGTGAGCAGTACTTC. The gene calls are TRBV6-1 and TRBJ2-7; maybe TRBD1 (6 bases). CDR1 is MNHNS, CDR2 SASEGT, per germline. There are 11 residues in the CDR3. Trimming shortened V by 8 bases and J by 7 bases, and 12 bases separated the two germline ends.

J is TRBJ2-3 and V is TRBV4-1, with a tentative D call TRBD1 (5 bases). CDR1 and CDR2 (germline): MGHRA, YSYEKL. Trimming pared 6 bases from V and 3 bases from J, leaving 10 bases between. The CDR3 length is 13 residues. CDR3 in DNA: TGCGCCAGCAGGCCTCAGGGAACAGATACGCAGTATTTT. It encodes CASRPQGTDTQYF.

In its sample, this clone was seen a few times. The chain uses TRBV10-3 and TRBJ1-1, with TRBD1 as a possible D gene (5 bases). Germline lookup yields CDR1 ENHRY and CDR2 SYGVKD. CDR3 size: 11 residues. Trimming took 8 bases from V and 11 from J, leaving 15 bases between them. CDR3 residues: CAIGTGTLAFF. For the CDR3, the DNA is TGTGCCATCGGAACCGGGACCCTGGCTTTCTTT.

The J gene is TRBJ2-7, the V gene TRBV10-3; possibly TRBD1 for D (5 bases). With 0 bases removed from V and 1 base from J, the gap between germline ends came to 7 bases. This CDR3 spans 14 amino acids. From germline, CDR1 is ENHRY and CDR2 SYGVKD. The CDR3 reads CAISESDSSYEQYF. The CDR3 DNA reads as TGTGCCATCAGTGAGTCTGACAGTTCCTACGAGCAGTACTTC.

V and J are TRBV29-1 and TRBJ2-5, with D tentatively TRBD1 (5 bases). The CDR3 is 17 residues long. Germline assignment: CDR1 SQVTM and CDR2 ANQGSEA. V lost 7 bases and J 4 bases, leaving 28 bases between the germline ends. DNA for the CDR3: TGCAGCGGAAAAAATCTATGGGGCGAGGCAGGTTCAGAGACCCAGTACTTC. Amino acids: CSGKNLWGEAGSETQYF.

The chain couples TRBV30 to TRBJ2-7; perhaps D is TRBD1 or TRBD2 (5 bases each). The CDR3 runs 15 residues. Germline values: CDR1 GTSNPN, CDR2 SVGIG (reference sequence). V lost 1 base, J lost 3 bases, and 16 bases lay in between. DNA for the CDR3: TGTGCCTGGAGTGAAGGGGCAGGGACGTTCTACGAGCAGTACTTC. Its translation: CAWSEGAGTFYEQYF.

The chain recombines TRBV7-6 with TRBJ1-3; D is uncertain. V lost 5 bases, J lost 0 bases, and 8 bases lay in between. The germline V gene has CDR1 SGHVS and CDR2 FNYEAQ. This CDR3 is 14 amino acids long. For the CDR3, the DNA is TGTGCCAGCAGCCTTGACGGCTCTGGAAACACCATATATTTT. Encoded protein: CASSLDGSGNTIYF.

Here the CDR3 DNA reads TGCGCCAGCAGCCAAGAATGGACAGATAACTATGGCTACACCTTC. Translated, it gives CASSQEWTDNYGYTF. J is TRBJ1-2 and V is TRBV4-3; TRBD1 is a possible D gene (6 bases). CDR1 LGHNA and CDR2 YSLEER come from the germline V gene. This CDR3 has 15 residues. V lost 0 bases and J 1 base, leaving 9 bases between the germline ends.

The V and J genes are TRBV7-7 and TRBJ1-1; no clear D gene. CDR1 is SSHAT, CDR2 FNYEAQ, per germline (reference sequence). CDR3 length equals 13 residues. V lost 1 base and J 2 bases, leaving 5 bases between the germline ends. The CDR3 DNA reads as TGTGCCAGCAGCTTAGGGATCAACACTGAAGCTTTCTTT. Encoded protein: CASSLGINTEAFF.

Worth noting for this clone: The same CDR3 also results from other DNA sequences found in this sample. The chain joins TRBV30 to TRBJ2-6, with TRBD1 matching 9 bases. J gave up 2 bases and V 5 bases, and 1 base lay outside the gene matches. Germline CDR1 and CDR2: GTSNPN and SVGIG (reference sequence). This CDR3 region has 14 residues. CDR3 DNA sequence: TGTGCCTGGGGACAGGGGACTGGGGCCAACGTCCTGACTTTC. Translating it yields CAWGQGTGANVLTF.

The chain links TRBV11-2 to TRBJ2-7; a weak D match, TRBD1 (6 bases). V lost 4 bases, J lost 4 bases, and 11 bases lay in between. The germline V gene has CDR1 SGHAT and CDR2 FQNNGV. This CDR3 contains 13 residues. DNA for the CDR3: TGTGCCAGCAGCTCCTACAGGGATTACGAGCAGTACTTC. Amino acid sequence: CASSSYRDYEQYF.

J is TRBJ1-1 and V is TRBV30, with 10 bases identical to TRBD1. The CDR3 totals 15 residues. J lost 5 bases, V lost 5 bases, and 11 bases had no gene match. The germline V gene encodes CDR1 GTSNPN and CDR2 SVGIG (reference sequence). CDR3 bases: TGTGCCTGGGATCCGACAGGGGGCGGTGGTACTGAAGCTTTCTTT. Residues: CAWDPTGGGGTEAFF.

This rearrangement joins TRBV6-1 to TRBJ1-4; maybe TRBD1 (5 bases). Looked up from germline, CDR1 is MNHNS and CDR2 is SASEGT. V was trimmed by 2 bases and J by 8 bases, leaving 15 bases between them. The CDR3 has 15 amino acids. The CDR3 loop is CASSEMGEPLEKLFF. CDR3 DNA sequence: TGTGCCAGCAGTGAAATGGGGGAGCCTCTCGAAAAACTGTTTTTT.

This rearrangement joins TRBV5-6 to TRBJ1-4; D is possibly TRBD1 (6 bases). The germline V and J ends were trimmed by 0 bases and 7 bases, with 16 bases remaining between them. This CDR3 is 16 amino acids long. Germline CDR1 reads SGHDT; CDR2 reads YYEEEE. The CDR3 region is CASSLADSPGGEKLFF. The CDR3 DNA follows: TGTGCCAGCAGCTTGGCGGACAGCCCCGGTGGTGAAAAACTGTTTTTT.

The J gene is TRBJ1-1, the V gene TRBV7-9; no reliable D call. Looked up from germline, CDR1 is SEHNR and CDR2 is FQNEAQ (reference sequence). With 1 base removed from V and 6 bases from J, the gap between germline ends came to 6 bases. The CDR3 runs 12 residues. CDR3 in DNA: TGTGCCAGCAGCTTAGGGGTTGCTGAAGCTTTCTTT. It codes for CASSLGVAEAFF.